In this sample, the clone carrying this TCR beta chain turned up many times. The entry originates in a study of neurological immune-mediated disorders. Unsorted libraries were generated from 2 million PBMCs held at -80 degrees C. The V end was cut by 9 bases, the J end by 0 bases, with 12 bases between. This CDR3 spans 13 amino acids. The cDNA was generated by 5'RACE with 10-nucleotide random UMIs. Over 190 million TCR-beta sequences from 15-18 subjects came from every sequencing run. TCRdb called the 5' RACE reads again in MiXCR, with one record for every CDR3 protein. The sample consists of 50,000 to 60,000 distinct CDR3 sequences, about 2.5% of them appearing once.

Sample: PBMCs. This sequence was found in a man aged 50 to 60 with multiple sclerosis. The V call is TRBV12-3 or TRBV12-4, the J call TRBJ2-7, with D possibly TRBD1 on 6 matching bases. The CDR3: CASGQFSSYEQYF. The CDR3 bases are TGTGCCAGTGGACAGTTCAGCTCCTACGAGCAGTACTTC.